The 32 T cell receptor beta chains below were found in one sample sequenced in a study of T-cell memory formation after mild COVID-19. One entry per CDR3 protein results from TCRdb running MiXCR on the 5' RACE reads. The sample lists some 210,000 distinct CDR3 sequences, around 27% occurring once. The sequenced sample was PBMCs or a T cell subset sorted from them (not recorded which). The receptors derive from an adult woman who had mild COVID-19 (a few samples of this study predate the infection). Cell type and time point are not known.

The gene calls are TRBV5-6 and TRBJ2-1; D might be TRBD2 (6 bases). V was clipped by 4 bases and J by 8 bases, with 22 bases between them. CDR1 is SGHDT, CDR2 YYEEEE, per germline. This CDR3 is built from 16 residues. CDR3 bases: TGTGCCAGCAGCCTGGGACTTCCAGCGTCGATCGATGAGCAGTTCTTC. The encoded protein is CASSLGLPASIDEQFF.

This chain connects TRBV12-3 or TRBV12-4 to TRBJ2-5; tentatively, D is TRBD1 (6 bases). This CDR3 is 16 amino acids long. With 5 bases removed from V and 0 bases from J, the gap between germline ends came to 16 bases. CDR3 nucleotide sequence: TGTGCCAGCAGTAAGCCCCGGACAGTGTACCAAGAGACCCAGTACTTC. Its translation: CASSKPRTVYQETQYF.

In nucleotides, the CDR3 is TGTGCCAGCACCTCCGGGACTAGCGGCTACAATGAGCAGTTCTTC. As protein: CASTSGTSGYNEQFF. This chain connects TRBV11-3 to TRBJ2-1, with 11 bases matching TRBD2. Per germline, CDR1 SGHNT and CDR2 YENEEA. V dropped 7 bases and J dropped 3; count of bases not matched to a gene: 5. This CDR3 has 15 amino acids.

This chain links TRBV29-1 with TRBJ1-1; D is possibly TRBD1 (5 bases). Germline lookup yields CDR1 SQVTM and CDR2 ANQGSEA. V was pared by 6 bases and J by 1 base, with 18 bases between. The CDR3 covers 15 residues. The CDR3 is CSVSSPQGSNTEAFF. The DNA of the CDR3 is TGCAGCGTCTCCAGCCCCCAGGGCTCGAACACTGAAGCTTTCTTT.

The chain joins TRBV27 to TRBJ2-1, with D maybe TRBD2 (6 bases). Germline V gene sequence: CDR1 MNHEY, CDR2 SMNVEV (reference sequence). The germline V and J ends were trimmed by 6 bases and 8 bases, with 20 bases remaining between them. The length of the CDR3 is 15 residues. The CDR3 here is CASSPPEGPWDEQFF. CDR3 nucleotide sequence: TGTGCCAGCAGCCCCCCGGAGGGGCCATGGGATGAGCAGTTCTTC.

The chain uses TRBV29-1 and TRBJ2-7, with 14 bases identical to TRBD2. J lost 2 bases, V lost 6 bases, and 3 bases had no gene match. The CDR3 is 14 amino acids. Germline V gene lookup returns CDR1 SQVTM and CDR2 ANQGSEA. The CDR3: CSVLTSGRAYEQYF. The CDR3 DNA sequence: TGCAGCGTCCTGACTAGCGGGAGGGCCTACGAGCAGTACTTC.

This clonotype was counted a single time. The chain links TRBV7-6 to TRBJ2-7; 7 nucleotides match TRBD1. Germline assignment: CDR1 SGHVS and CDR2 FNYEAQ. CDR3 size: 12 residues. J gave up 4 bases and V 5 bases, and 2 bases lay outside the gene matches. CDR3 residues: CASSRGQYEQYF. Here the CDR3 DNA reads TGTGCCAGCAGCCGGGGACAGTACGAGCAGTACTTC.

Many counts were recorded for this clonotype. The chain recombines TRBV29-1 with TRBJ2-4; 7 bases line up with TRBD1. The CDR3 totals 12 residues. CDR1 is SQVTM and CDR2 is ANQGSEA in the germline V gene. With V trimmed by 4 bases and J by 5 bases, 2 bases remained unmatched. CDR3 nucleotide sequence: TGCAGCGTTGCGCAGGGGGAAAACATTCAGTACTTC. Encoded protein: CSVAQGENIQYF.

This clonotype was observed a few times. The rearrangement links TRBV6-1 to TRBJ2-3, with D perhaps assigned TRBD1 or TRBD2 (5 bases each). CDR1 and CDR2 from the germline V gene are MNHNS and SASEGT. The ends were cut back, 6 bases at V and 1 base at J, with 14 bases in the middle. This CDR3 contains 15 residues. Written as DNA, the CDR3 is TGTGCCAGCAGGCCCCCGGGACGTCGCACAGATACGCAGTATTTT. Its protein product is CASRPPGRRTDTQYF.

V usage is TRBV10-3 and J usage is TRBJ1-1; the D is unclear. The germline V gene encodes CDR1 ENHRY and CDR2 SYGVKD. Trimming stripped 6 bases from V and 1 base from J, with 9 bases between. The CDR3 runs to 13 residues. The CDR3 nucleotides are TGTGCCATCAGGAGTAGGGAGAACACTGAAGCTTTCTTT. Translation: CAIRSRENTEAFF.

This chain uses TRBV5-4 with TRBJ1-2; D might be TRBD1 (5 bases). Germline values: CDR1 SGHNT, CDR2 YYREEE (reference sequence). CDR3 length: 16 amino acids. Trimming cost V 0 bases and J 8 bases, with 20 bases left between them. The CDR3 region is CASSLASRVREDGYTF. The CDR3 DNA reads TGTGCCAGCAGCTTGGCTAGCAGGGTCCGGGAGGACGGCTACACCTTC.

The V and J genes are TRBV25-1 and TRBJ1-1; D not certain. The CDR3 covers 13 residues. CDR1 and CDR2 (germline): MGHDK, SYGVNS. Trimming cost V 3 bases and J 3 bases, with 8 bases left between them. The DNA of the CDR3 is TGTGCCAGCAGTGACGACGAAGACACTGAAGCTTTCTTT. Translating it yields CASSDDEDTEAFF.

The gene calls are TRBV4-1 and TRBJ2-7; 12 bases match TRBD2. CDR1 is MGHRA and CDR2 is YSYEKL in the germline V gene. The V segment lost 6 bases and the J segment 3 bases; nucleotides outside the gene matches: 6. The CDR3 is 15 amino acids. CDR3: CASRKLAGGYYEQYF. The CDR3 nucleotides read TGCGCCAGCAGGAAACTAGCGGGGGGATACTACGAGCAGTACTTC.

The chain employs TRBV6-9 and TRBJ2-3; 14 bases are a match to TRBD2. Germline values: CDR1 MNHGY, CDR2 SVAAGI. This CDR3 has 19 amino acids. J was trimmed by 6 bases and V by 5 bases; bases with no gene match: 16. In DNA, the CDR3 is TGTGCCAGCAGTCCGGAGCGTCCGGGACTAGCGGGAGTTCTTGATACGCAGTATTTT. This codes for CASSPERPGLAGVLDTQYF.

This clonotype was detected a few times. The chain links TRBV6-1 to TRBJ1-4, with 7 positions matching TRBD1. The germline CDR1 and CDR2 sequences are MNHNS and SASEGT. The CDR3 totals 14 residues. V was pared by 6 bases and J by 7 bases, with 8 bases of the junction left unmatched. CDR3 in amino acids: CASREQGFGEKLFF. The CDR3 DNA is TGTGCCAGCAGGGAACAGGGGTTCGGTGAAAAACTGTTTTTT.

The chain recombines TRBV7-9 with TRBJ2-1; no clear D. Looked up from germline, CDR1 is SEHNR and CDR2 is FQNEAQ (reference sequence). The CDR3 totals 14 residues. V was trimmed by 1 base and J by 7 bases, leaving 11 bases between them. The CDR3 region has the DNA TGTGCCAGCAGCTTAGACGTTAAGAGGAATGAGCAGTTCTTC. It encodes CASSLDVKRNEQFF.

This chain connects TRBV18 to TRBJ2-7; TRBD1 aligns across 7 bases. V shed 2 bases, J shed 5 bases, and the junction held 9 bases outside the gene matches. This CDR3 comprises 15 residues. Germline assignment: CDR1 KGHSH and CDR2 LQKENI. The CDR3 DNA is TGTGCCAGCTCACCATTAAGAGGGGGCGACCACGAGCAGTACTTC. It encodes CASSPLRGGDHEQYF.

The chain couples TRBV6-5 to TRBJ2-7; tentatively, D is TRBD1 (7 bases). The CDR3 length is 14 residues. Germline lookup yields CDR1 MNHEY and CDR2 SVGAGI. V was clipped by 1 base and J by 5 bases, with 12 bases between them. The CDR3 region has the DNA TGTGCCAGCAGTTACTTCCAGGGGGGAGACGAGCAGTACTTC. Amino acids: CASSYFQGGDEQYF.

This clonotype was detected only a few times. V and J are TRBV7-2 and TRBJ2-5; D call uncertain. The CDR3 has 11 amino acids. V was cut by 2 bases and J by 7 bases, with 5 bases left in between. The V gene's germline CDR1 is SGHTA and CDR2 FQGNSA. The CDR3 sequence is CASSLSGTQYF. The DNA for the CDR3 is TGTGCCAGCAGCTTATCGGGGACCCAGTACTTC.

The chain uses TRBV5-6 and TRBJ2-3; 7 nucleotides line up with TRBD1. The germline V gene encodes CDR1 SGHDT and CDR2 YYEEEE. V was pared by 4 bases and J by 6 bases, with 8 bases of the junction left unmatched. CDR3 length: 14 amino acids. CDR3 residues: CASSDDRERDTQYF. The CDR3 DNA reads TGTGCCAGCAGCGACGACAGGGAGCGGGATACGCAGTATTTT.

The chain has TRBV6-2 or TRBV6-3 and TRBJ2-1, with a tentative D call TRBD1 (5 bases). Germline V gene lookup returns CDR1 MNHEY and CDR2 SVGEGT. The CDR3 loop spans 16 amino acids. V shed 0 bases and J shed 6 bases, with 15 bases lying between them. The CDR3 sequence: CASSYSGRGRVNEQFF. CDR3 coding DNA: TGTGCCAGCAGTTACTCGGGAAGGGGAAGGGTCAATGAGCAGTTCTTC.

This clonotype showed up just a few times. This rearrangement joins TRBV12-3 or TRBV12-4 to TRBJ1-3; D gene uncertain. This CDR3 has 12 residues. V was pared by 3 bases and J by 2 bases, with 2 bases between. In DNA, the CDR3 is TGTGCCAGCAGTTTCACTGGAAACACCATATATTTT. Protein product: CASSFTGNTIYF.

The V and J genes are TRBV9 and TRBJ2-1, with D maybe TRBD2 (6 bases). Germline CDR1 is SGDLS and CDR2 is YYNGEE. V lost 4 bases, J lost 6 bases, and 11 bases lay in between. CDR3 size: 13 residues. The CDR3 spells CASSPEGGNEQFF. CDR3 bases: TGTGCCAGCAGCCCAGAGGGAGGCAATGAGCAGTTCTTC.

J is TRBJ1-4 and V is TRBV18; a weak D match, TRBD1 (5 bases). CDR1 and CDR2 from the germline V gene are KGHSH and LQKENI. The CDR3 contains 19 residues. V was shortened by 0 bases and J by 0 bases, with 17 bases between the two germline ends. The CDR3 DNA is TGTGCCAGCTCACCACCGTTAGGGACGGACGTTGCAACTAATGAAAAACTGTTTTTT. It is translated as CASSPPLGTDVATNEKLFF.

This chain uses TRBV4-2 with TRBJ1-5; D not certain. Trimming pared 1 base from V and 0 bases from J, leaving 16 bases between. CDR3 size: 18 residues. Germline V CDR1 and CDR2: LGHNA, YNFKEQ. For the CDR3, the DNA is TGTGCCAGCAGCCAAGGCTTAAGCAAACCCGCTAGCAATCAGCCCCAGCATTTT. Translation: CASSQGLSKPASNQPQHF.

This clonotype was counted only a few times. The CDR3 loop reads CATSRDRGWRAYEQYF. For the CDR3, the DNA is TGTGCCACCAGCAGAGACCGAGGGTGGAGGGCCTACGAGCAGTACTTC. V usage is TRBV15 and J usage is TRBJ2-7; weak D call: TRBD2 (6 bases). Trimming removed 0 bases from V and 2 bases from J, with 14 bases in between. From germline, CDR1 is LNHNV and CDR2 YYDKDF (reference sequence). This CDR3 is built from 16 residues.

There are a few counts of this clonotype. The chain links TRBV6-5 to TRBJ1-4; D may be TRBD1 (5 bases). Germline CDR1 MNHEY, CDR2 SVGAGI. Trimming stripped 4 bases from V and 14 bases from J, with 14 bases between. The CDR3 covers 12 residues. Here the CDR3 reads CASSSRGGLLFF. The CDR3 bases are TGTGCCAGCAGTTCTCGGGGGGGACTCCTGTTTTTT.

This clonotype appeared once. The chain employs TRBV12-3 or TRBV12-4 and TRBJ2-7, with D uncertain. Trimming cost V 6 bases and J 3 bases, with 12 bases left between them. The CDR3 contains 13 residues. CDR3 in amino acids: CASSQVQNYEQYF. CDR3 in DNA: TGTGCCAGCAGCCAAGTCCAGAACTACGAGCAGTACTTC.

J is TRBJ2-2 and V is TRBV12-5; the D gene is possibly TRBD2 (5 bases). From germline, CDR1 is LGHNT and CDR2 FRNRAP. V gave up 5 bases and J gave up 6 bases, with 13 bases separating them. CDR3 length: 14 residues. The CDR3: CASGHSWGAGELFF. The CDR3 DNA sequence: TGTGCTAGTGGTCACTCATGGGGAGCCGGGGAGCTGTTTTTT.

V gene TRBV7-6 combines with J gene TRBJ2-2, with D perhaps matching TRBD1 (6 bases). Trimming shortened V by 7 bases and J by 1 base, and 10 bases separated the two germline ends. CDR1 and CDR2 (germline): SGHVS, FNYEAQ. CDR3 size: 14 residues. The CDR3 protein is CASKQGRNTGELFF. The DNA of the CDR3 is TGTGCCAGCAAACAGGGAAGGAACACCGGGGAGCTGTTTTTT.

This clonotype was detected a few times. The chain employs TRBV5-4 and TRBJ2-1; 11 nucleotides match TRBD2. The germline V gene encodes CDR1 SGHNT and CDR2 YYREEE (reference sequence). J lost 7 bases, V lost 3 bases, and 6 bases had no gene match. The CDR3 runs 15 residues. This CDR3 is CASSYQTSGANEQFF. The CDR3 DNA is TGTGCCAGCAGCTACCAGACTAGCGGGGCAAATGAGCAGTTCTTC.

V and J are TRBV20-1 and TRBJ1-2; TRBD1 matches at 7 bases. CDR1 and CDR2 from the germline V gene are DFQATT and SNEGSKA (reference sequence). The CDR3 consists of 13 residues. Losses at the gene ends were 6 bases for V and 2 bases for J; bases not matched to a gene: 6. The CDR3 sequence is CSAWDSQNYGYTF. The CDR3 bases are TGCAGTGCCTGGGACAGCCAGAACTATGGCTACACCTTC.